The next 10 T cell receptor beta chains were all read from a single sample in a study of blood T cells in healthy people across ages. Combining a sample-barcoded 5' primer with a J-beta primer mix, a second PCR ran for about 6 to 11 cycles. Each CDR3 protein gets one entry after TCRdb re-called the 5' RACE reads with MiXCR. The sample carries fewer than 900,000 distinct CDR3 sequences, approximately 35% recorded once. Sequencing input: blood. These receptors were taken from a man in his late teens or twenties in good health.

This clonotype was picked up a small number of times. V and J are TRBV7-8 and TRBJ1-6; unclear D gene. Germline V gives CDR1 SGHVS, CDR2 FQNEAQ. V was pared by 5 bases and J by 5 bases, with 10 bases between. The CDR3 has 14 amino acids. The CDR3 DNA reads TGTGCCAGCAGCCCCCAAGGACATAATTCACCCCTCCACTTT. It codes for CASSPQGHNSPLHF.

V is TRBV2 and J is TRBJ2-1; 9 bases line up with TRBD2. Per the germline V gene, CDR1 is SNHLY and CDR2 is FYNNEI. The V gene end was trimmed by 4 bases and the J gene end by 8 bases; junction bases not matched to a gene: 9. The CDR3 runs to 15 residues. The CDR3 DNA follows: TGTGCCAGCAGTGGTGGTAGCGGGGGAGCCGATGAGCAGTTCTTC. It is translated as CASSGGSGGADEQFF. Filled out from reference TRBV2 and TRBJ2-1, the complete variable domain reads EPEVTQTPSHQVTQMGQEVILRCVPISNHLYFYWYRQILGQKVEFLVSFYNNEISEKSEIFDDQFSVERPDGSNFTLKIRSTKLEDSAMYFCASSGGSGGADEQFFGPGTRLTVL.

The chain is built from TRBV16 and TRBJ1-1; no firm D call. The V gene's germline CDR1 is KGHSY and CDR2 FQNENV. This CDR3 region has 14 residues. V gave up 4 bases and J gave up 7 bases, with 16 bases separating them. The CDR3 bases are TGTGCCAGCAGCCCAGACATGCGGGGAAATGAAGCTTTCTTT. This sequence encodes CASSPDMRGNEAFF.

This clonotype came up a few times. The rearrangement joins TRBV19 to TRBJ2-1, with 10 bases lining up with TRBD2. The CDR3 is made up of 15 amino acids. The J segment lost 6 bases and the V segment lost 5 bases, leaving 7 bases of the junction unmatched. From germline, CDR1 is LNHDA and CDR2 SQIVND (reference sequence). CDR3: CASSFGAGGSNEQFF. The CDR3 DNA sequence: TGTGCCAGTAGTTTCGGAGCGGGGGGGTCCAATGAGCAGTTCTTC.

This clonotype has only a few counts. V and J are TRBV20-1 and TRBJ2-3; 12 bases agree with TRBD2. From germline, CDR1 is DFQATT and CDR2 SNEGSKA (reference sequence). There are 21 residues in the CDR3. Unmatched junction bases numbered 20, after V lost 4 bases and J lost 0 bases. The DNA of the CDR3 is TGCAGTGCTAACCGACCCCCCCTAGCGGGGGGGCAAGCTAGGAGCACAGATACGCAGTATTTT. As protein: CSANRPPLAGGQARSTDTQYF.

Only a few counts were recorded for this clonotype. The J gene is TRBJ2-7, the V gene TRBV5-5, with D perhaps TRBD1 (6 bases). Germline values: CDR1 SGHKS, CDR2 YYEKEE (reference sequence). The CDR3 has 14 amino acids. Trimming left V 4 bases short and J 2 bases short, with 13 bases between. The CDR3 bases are TGTGCCAGCAGCGTACGGACAGCCACCTACGAGCAGTACTTC. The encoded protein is CASSVRTATYEQYF.

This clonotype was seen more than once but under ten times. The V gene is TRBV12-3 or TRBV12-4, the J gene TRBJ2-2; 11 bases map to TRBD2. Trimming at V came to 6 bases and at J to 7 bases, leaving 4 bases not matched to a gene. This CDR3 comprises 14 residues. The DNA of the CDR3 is TGTGCCAGCAGGGGACTAGCGGAGAGCGGGGAGCTGTTTTTT. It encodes CASRGLAESGELFF.

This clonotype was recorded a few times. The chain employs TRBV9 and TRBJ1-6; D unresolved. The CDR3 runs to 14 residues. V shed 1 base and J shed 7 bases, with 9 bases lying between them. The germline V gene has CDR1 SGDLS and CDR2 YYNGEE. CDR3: CASSVKAENSPLHF. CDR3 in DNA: TGTGCCAGCAGCGTAAAGGCGGAGAATTCACCCCTCCACTTT. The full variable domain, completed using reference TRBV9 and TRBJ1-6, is DSGVTQTPKHLITATGQRVTLRCSPRSGDLSVYWYQQSLDQGLQFLIQYYNGEERAKGNILERFSAQQFPDLHSELNLSSLELGDSALYFCASSVKAENSPLHFGNGTRLTVT.

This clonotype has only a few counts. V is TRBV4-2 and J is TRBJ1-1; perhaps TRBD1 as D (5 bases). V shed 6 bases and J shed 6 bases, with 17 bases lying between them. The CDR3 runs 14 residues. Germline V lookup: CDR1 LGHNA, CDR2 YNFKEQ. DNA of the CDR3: TGTGCCAGCAGACACGACATGAGGGACGCTGAAGCTTTCTTT. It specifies CASRHDMRDAEAFF.

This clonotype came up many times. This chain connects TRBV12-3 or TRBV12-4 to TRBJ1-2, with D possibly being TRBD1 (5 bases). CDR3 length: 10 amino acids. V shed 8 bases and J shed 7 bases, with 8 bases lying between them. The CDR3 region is CASGGVGYTF. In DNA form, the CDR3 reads TGTGCCAGCGGAGGGGTTGGCTACACCTTC.